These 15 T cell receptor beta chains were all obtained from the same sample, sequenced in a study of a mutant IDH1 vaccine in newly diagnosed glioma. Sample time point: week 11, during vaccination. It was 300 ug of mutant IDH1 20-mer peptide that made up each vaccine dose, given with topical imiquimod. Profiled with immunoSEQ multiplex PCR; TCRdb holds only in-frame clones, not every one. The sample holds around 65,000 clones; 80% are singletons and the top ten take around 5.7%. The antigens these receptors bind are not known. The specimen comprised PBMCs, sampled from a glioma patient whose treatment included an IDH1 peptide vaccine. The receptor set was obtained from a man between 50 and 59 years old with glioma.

The CDR3 DNA sequence: TGTGCCAGCAGTTTTGGACAGGGGGTAGTTGGCTACACCTTC. It yields the protein CASSFGQGVVGYTF. The V call is TRBV5-6, the J call TRBJ1-2, with 10 bases fitting TRBD1. V trimming: 5 bases; J trimming: 7 bases; junction bases outside the gene matches: 8. The length of the CDR3 is 14 residues. Germline lookup yields CDR1 SGHDT and CDR2 YYEEEE.

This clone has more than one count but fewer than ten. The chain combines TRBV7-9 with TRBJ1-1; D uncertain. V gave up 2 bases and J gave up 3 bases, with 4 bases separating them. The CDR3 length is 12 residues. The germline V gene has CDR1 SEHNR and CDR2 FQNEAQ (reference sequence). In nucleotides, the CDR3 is TGTGCCAGCAGCTTAATAGACACTGAAGCTTTCTTT. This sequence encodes CASSLIDTEAFF.

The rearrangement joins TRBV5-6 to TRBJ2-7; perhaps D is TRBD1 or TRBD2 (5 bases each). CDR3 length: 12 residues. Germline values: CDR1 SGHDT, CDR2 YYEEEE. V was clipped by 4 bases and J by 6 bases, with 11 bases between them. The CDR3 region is CASSIGTREQYF. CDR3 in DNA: TGTGCCAGCAGCATAGGGACGCGCGAGCAGTACTTC. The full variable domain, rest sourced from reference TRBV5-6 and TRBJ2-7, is DAGVTQSPTHLIKTRGQQVTLRCSPKSGHDTVSWYQQALGQGPQFIFQYYEEEERQRGNFPDRFSGHQFPNYSSELNVNALLLGDSALYLCASSIGTREQYFGPGTRLTVT.

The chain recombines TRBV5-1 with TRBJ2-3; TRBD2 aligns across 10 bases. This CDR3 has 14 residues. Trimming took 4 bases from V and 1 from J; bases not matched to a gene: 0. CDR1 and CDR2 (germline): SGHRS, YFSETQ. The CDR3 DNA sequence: TGCGCCAGCAGCGGGACTAGCGGCACAGATACGCAGTATTTT. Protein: CASSGTSGTDTQYF. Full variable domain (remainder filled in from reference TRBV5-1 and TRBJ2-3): KAGVTQTPRYLIKTRGQQVTLSCSPISGHRSVSWYQQTPGQGLQFLFEYFSETQRNKGNFPGRFSGRQFSNSRSEMNVSTLELGDSALYLCASSGTSGTDTQYFGPGTRLTVL.

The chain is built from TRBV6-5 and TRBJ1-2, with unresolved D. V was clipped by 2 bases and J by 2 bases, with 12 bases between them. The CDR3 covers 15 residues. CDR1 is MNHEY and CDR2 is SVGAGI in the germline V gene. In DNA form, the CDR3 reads TGTGCCAGCAGTTACGATCCACTGGGGAACTATGGCTACACCTTC. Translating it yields CASSYDPLGNYGYTF.

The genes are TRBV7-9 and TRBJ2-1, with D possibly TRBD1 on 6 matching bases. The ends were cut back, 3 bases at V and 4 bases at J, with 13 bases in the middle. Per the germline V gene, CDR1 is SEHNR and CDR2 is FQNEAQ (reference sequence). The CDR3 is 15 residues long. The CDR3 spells CASSFRPDRYNEQFF. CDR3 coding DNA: TGTGCCAGCAGCTTCAGACCTGACAGGTACAATGAGCAGTTCTTC.

CDR3 bases: TGTGCCATCAGTAGTTCTTCAGCAGTGGCCTACGAGCAGTACTTC. Amino acid sequence: CAISSSSAVAYEQYF. The chain joins TRBV10-3 to TRBJ2-7; D is unclear. This CDR3 has 15 amino acids. V was pared by 5 bases and J by 2 bases, with 16 bases between. Looked up from germline, CDR1 is ENHRY and CDR2 is SYGVKD.

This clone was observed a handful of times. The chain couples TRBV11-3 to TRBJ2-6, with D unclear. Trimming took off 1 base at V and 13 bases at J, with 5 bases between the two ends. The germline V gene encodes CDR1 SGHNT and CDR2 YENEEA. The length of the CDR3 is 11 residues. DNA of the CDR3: TGTGCCAGCAGCTTAGGACTGGTCCTGACTTTC. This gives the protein CASSLGLVLTF.

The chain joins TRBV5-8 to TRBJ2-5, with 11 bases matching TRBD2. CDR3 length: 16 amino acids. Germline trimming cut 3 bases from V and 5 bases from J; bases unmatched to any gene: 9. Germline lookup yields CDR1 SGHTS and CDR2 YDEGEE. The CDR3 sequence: CASSSAGTSGSETQYF. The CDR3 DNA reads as TGTGCCAGCAGCTCAGCCGGGACTAGCGGCTCGGAGACCCAGTACTTC.

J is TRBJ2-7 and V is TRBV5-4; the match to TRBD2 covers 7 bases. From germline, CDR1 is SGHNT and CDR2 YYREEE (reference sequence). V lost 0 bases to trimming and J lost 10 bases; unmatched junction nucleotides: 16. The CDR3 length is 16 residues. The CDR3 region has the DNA TGTGCCAGCAGCTTGGCTCCGACTAGCCGAAACACCCCCCAGTACTTC. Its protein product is CASSLAPTSRNTPQYF.

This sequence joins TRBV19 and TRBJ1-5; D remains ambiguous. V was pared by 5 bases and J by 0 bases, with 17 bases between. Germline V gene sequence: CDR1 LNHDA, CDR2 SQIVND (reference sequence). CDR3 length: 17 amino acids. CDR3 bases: TGTGCCAGTAGTCTTCGGGCCTCAGGCTCTAGCAATCAGCCCCAGCATTTT. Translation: CASSLRASGSSNQPQHF.

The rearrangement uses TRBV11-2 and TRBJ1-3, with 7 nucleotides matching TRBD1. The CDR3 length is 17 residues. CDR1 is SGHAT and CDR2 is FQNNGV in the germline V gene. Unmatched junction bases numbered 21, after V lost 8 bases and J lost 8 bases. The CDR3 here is CASGAVGGRAQAHTIYF. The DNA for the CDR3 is TGTGCCAGCGGGGCCGTAGGGGGCAGGGCCCAGGCGCACACCATATATTTT.

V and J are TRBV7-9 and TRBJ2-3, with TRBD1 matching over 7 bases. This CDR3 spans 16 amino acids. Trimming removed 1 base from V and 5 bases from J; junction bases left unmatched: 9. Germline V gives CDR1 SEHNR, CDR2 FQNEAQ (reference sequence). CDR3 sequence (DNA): TGTGCCAGCAGCTTAGTTGATAGGGGGCTTCAAGATACGCAGTATTTT. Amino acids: CASSLVDRGLQDTQYF.

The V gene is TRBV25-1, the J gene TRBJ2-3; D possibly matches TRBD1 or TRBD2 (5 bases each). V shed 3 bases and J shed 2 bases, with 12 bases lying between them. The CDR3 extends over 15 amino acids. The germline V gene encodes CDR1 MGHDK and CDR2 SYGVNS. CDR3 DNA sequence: TGTGCCAGCAGTGATGGCAGGGAGAACACAGATACGCAGTATTTT. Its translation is CASSDGRENTDTQYF.

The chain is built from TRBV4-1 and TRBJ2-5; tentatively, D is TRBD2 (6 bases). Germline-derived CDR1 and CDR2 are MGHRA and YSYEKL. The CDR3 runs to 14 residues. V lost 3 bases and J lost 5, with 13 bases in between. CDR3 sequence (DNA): TGCGCCAGCAGCCACCTGACTAGGGCGGAGACCCAGTACTTC. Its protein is CASSHLTRAETQYF.